Presented here are 27 T cell receptor beta chains from one specimen sequenced in a study of cytomegalovirus exposure and HLA in healthy donors. Profiling relied on immunoSEQ multiplex PCR, and the TCRdb table lists in-frame clones only, not all of them. The repertoire holds 150,000 to 200,000 clones, with roughly 91% as singletons. Sequencing input: PBMCs. All receptors derive from a man younger than 30 in good health and CMV-seropositive.

The chain has TRBV6-5 and TRBJ1-1, with 7 bases aligning to TRBD1. The CDR3 spans 16 residues. V shed 2 bases, J shed 2 bases, and the junction held 8 bases outside the gene matches. CDR1 is MNHEY and CDR2 is SVGAGI in the germline V gene. This CDR3 reads CASSYRQGLRNTEAFF. The CDR3 DNA reads TGTGCCAGCAGTTACCGACAGGGACTTCGAAACACTGAAGCTTTCTTT.

The chain combines TRBV4-2 with TRBJ1-1; 8 bases are shared with TRBD1. V lost 4 bases and J lost 0; bases outside the gene matches: 4. The CDR3 has 15 residues. Germline V gene sequence: CDR1 LGHNA, CDR2 YNFKEQ. Here the CDR3 DNA reads TGTGCCAGCAGCCGACAGGACAGGGTGAACACTGAAGCTTTCTTT. This gives the protein CASSRQDRVNTEAFF.

This chain uses TRBV5-4 with TRBJ2-7, with 7 bases aligning to TRBD2. Trimming at V came to 3 bases and at J to 1 base, leaving 7 bases not matched to a gene. CDR1 and CDR2 from the germline V gene are SGHNT and YYREEE (reference sequence). The CDR3 loop spans 15 amino acids. Here the CDR3 reads CASSSLGGGSYEQYF. CDR3 nucleotide sequence: TGTGCCAGCAGCTCCCTGGGGGGAGGGTCCTACGAGCAGTACTTC.

The J gene is TRBJ2-7, the V gene TRBV13, with 11 positions matching TRBD2. The CDR3 is made up of 15 amino acids. Germline loops: CDR1 PRHDT, CDR2 FYEKMQ (reference sequence). Trimming removed 2 bases from V and 3 bases from J; junction bases left unmatched: 3. The CDR3 coding sequence is TGTGCCAGCAGCTTAAGACTAGCGGGAATCTACGAGCAGTACTTC. This translates into CASSLRLAGIYEQYF.

This sequence joins TRBV18 and TRBJ2-1; 9 nucleotides align to TRBD1. With V trimmed by 10 bases and J by 4 bases, 8 bases remained unmatched. CDR3 length: 14 residues. In germline, CDR1 is KGHSH, CDR2 LQKENI. CDR3 DNA sequence: TGTGCCACCTTCGACAGGGGGAAATACAATGAGCAGTTCTTC. Its protein product is CATFDRGKYNEQFF.

This chain uses TRBV29-1 with TRBJ2-1, with D tentatively TRBD2 (5 bases). The CDR3 is 18 amino acids. In germline, CDR1 is SQVTM, CDR2 ANQGSEA. V lost 0 bases and J lost 0, with 18 bases in between. This CDR3 is CSVEDKIGGRSSYNEQFF. The CDR3 region has the DNA TGCAGCGTTGAAGATAAAATAGGTGGGAGAAGCTCCTACAATGAGCAGTTCTTC.

The genes are TRBV15 and TRBJ2-2; 10 positions agree with TRBD2. Germline V gene data show CDR1 as LNHNV and CDR2 as YYDKDF (reference sequence). V shed 1 base and J 7 bases; nucleotides not matched to a gene: 3. The length of the CDR3 is 15 residues. The CDR3 region is CATSRASGSIGELFF. The CDR3 DNA is TGTGCCACCAGCAGAGCTAGCGGGAGTATCGGGGAGCTGTTTTTT.

The chain joins TRBV18 to TRBJ2-5; 7 bases line up with TRBD1. Germline CDR1 KGHSH, CDR2 LQKENI. Germline trimming cut 3 bases from V and 2 bases from J; bases unmatched to any gene: 3. The CDR3 runs to 14 residues. The CDR3 reads CASSPRDRQETQYF. In DNA, the CDR3 is TGTGCCAGCTCACCCCGGGACAGACAAGAGACCCAGTACTTC.

The rearrangement links TRBV6-5 to TRBJ2-2; 14 bases are shared with TRBD2. The V segment lost 6 bases and the J segment 5 bases; nucleotides outside the gene matches: 2. Germline V CDR1 and CDR2: MNHEY, SVGAGI. This CDR3 is built from 15 residues. The chain's CDR3 is CASRRTSGRTGELFF. The CDR3 nucleotides are TGTGCCAGCAGACGGACTAGCGGGAGGACCGGGGAGCTGTTTTTT.

The chain uses TRBV29-1 and TRBJ2-2; no reliable D call. The V gene's germline CDR1 is SQVTM and CDR2 ANQGSEA. Trimming pared 5 bases from V and 1 base from J, leaving 5 bases between. CDR3 length: 12 amino acids. CDR3 loop: CSVTQNTGELFF. In DNA form, the CDR3 reads TGCAGCGTTACACAGAACACCGGGGAGCTGTTTTTT.

A few counts support this clone. Other DNA sequences in the same sample also yield this CDR3. The chain couples TRBV6-5 to TRBJ1-2; 9 nucleotides agree with TRBD1. This CDR3 comprises 12 residues. The V gene end was trimmed by 6 bases and the J gene end by 8 bases; junction bases not matched to a gene: 4. CDR1 and CDR2 from the germline V gene are MNHEY and SVGAGI. For the CDR3, the DNA is TGTGCCAGCAGGACAGGGGGTGGCGGCTACACCTTC. This sequence encodes CASRTGGGGYTF.

The rearrangement links TRBV28 to TRBJ2-2; D not resolved. Trimming pared 7 bases from V and 8 bases from J, leaving 14 bases between. This CDR3 spans 13 amino acids. The germline V gene encodes CDR1 MDHEN and CDR2 SYDVKM. The chain's CDR3 is CASTRSAVGELFF. The CDR3 coding sequence is TGTGCCAGCACCAGAAGTGCAGTAGGGGAGCTGTTTTTT.

The rearrangement joins TRBV11-2 to TRBJ2-5, with D perhaps TRBD1 (6 bases). Germline CDR1 is SGHAT and CDR2 is FQNNGV. This CDR3 spans 15 amino acids. Trimming stripped 4 bases from V and 1 base from J, with 13 bases between. This CDR3 reads CASSSDRNPQETQYF. Here the CDR3 DNA reads TGTGCCAGCAGCTCAGACAGGAACCCCCAAGAGACCCAGTACTTC.

The chain couples TRBV9 to TRBJ1-2; D not resolved. The ends were cut back, 4 bases at V and 6 bases at J, with 10 bases in the middle. The CDR3 extends over 12 amino acids. Per germline, CDR1 SGDLS and CDR2 YYNGEE. CDR3 DNA sequence: TGTGCCAGCAGCCTCAGCAGGAATGGCTACACCTTC. It translates to CASSLSRNGYTF.

The chain uses TRBV19 and TRBJ2-1, with a tentative D call TRBD1 (5 bases). The CDR3 extends over 14 amino acids. Germline values: CDR1 LNHDA, CDR2 SQIVND (reference sequence). The germline V and J ends were trimmed by 6 bases and 7 bases, with 16 bases remaining between them. The CDR3 loop reads CASSSLLQDNEQFF. DNA of the CDR3: TGTGCCAGTAGCAGCCTCCTACAGGATAATGAGCAGTTCTTC.

The chain combines TRBV9 with TRBJ2-5, with 9 nucleotides matching TRBD2. J was trimmed by 2 bases and V by 0 bases; bases with no gene match: 8. The CDR3 sequence is 17 residues long. The germline V gene encodes CDR1 SGDLS and CDR2 YYNGEE. The CDR3, as DNA: TGTGCCAGCAGCGTAGCGGCTAGCGGGGCCTCGCAAGAGACCCAGTACTTC. As protein: CASSVAASGASQETQYF.

The V gene is TRBV4-1, the J gene TRBJ2-2, with TRBD2 identical over 10 bases. This CDR3 has 16 amino acids. J gave up 6 bases and V 1 base, and 5 bases lay outside the gene matches. The V gene's germline CDR1 is MGHRA and CDR2 YSYEKL. CDR3 DNA sequence: TGCGCCAGCAGCCAAGCTAGCGGGAGTACTTCCGGGGAGCTGTTTTTT. This codes for CASSQASGSTSGELFF.

The chain combines TRBV19 with TRBJ1-2; D possibly corresponds to TRBD1 (5 bases). V lost 4 bases and J lost 0, with 27 bases in between. CDR1 is LNHDA and CDR2 is SQIVND in the germline V gene (reference sequence). The CDR3 has 20 amino acids. The CDR3 nucleotides read TGTGCCAGTAGTAAAATGGGGACTTATGGGGTAGGGACGACTAACTATGGCTACACCTTC. Protein sequence: CASSKMGTYGVGTTNYGYTF.

The gene calls are TRBV5-6 and TRBJ2-3, with 11 positions matching TRBD2. The germline gives CDR1 SGHDT, CDR2 YYEEEE. The CDR3 sequence is 17 residues long. The junction had 10 bases not matched to a gene; V was cut back by 2 bases and J by 5 bases. The CDR3: CASSLRRLAGSGDTQYF. CDR3 DNA: TGTGCCAGCAGCTTAAGAAGACTAGCGGGATCGGGAGATACGCAGTATTTT.

The chain recombines TRBV10-2 with TRBJ2-7, with D tentatively TRBD2 (6 bases). Trimming pared 2 bases from V and 3 bases from J, leaving 14 bases between. This CDR3 is 15 amino acids long. Germline CDR1 WSHSY, CDR2 SAAADI. CDR3 sequence: CASSERVSSVYEQYF. DNA of the CDR3: TGCGCCAGCAGTGAGAGGGTTTCTAGCGTCTACGAGCAGTACTTC.

This chain joins TRBV11-2 and TRBJ2-7; the match to TRBD2 covers 10 bases. Germline values: CDR1 SGHAT, CDR2 FQNNGV. V shed 2 bases, J shed 4 bases, and the junction held 8 bases outside the gene matches. The CDR3 is 16 amino acids. CDR3 in DNA: TGTGCCAGCAGCTTAACTCTAGCGGGAGAGGTGTACGAGCAGTACTTC. Translated: CASSLTLAGEVYEQYF.

The chain is built from TRBV12-5 and TRBJ1-1, with 7 bases identical to TRBD1. Germline V gene lookup returns CDR1 LGHNT and CDR2 FRNRAP. The V and J ends lost 0 bases and 4 bases, in that order; junction bases with no gene match: 14. There are 18 residues in the CDR3. CDR3 sequence (DNA): TGTGCTAGTGGTTTGGTCAGGGGGGATAGGTATCGGAGCACTGAAGCTTTCTTT. Translated: CASGLVRGDRYRSTEAFF.

The rearrangement links TRBV7-9 to TRBJ1-1, with 10 bases matching TRBD1. CDR1 is SEHNR, CDR2 FQNEAQ, per germline (reference sequence). The CDR3 totals 18 residues. The V gene end was trimmed by 5 bases and the J gene end by 3 bases; junction bases not matched to a gene: 15. The CDR3 loop is CASSNPTDRGYWDTEAFF. As DNA, the CDR3 is TGTGCCAGCAGCAACCCCACGGACAGGGGGTATTGGGACACTGAAGCTTTCTTT.

The chain couples TRBV7-8 to TRBJ2-1, with 8 bases fitting TRBD2. V lost 5 bases, J lost 0 bases, and 3 bases stayed unmatched. The CDR3 sequence is 15 residues long. The germline V gene encodes CDR1 SGHVS and CDR2 FQNEAQ. CDR3 DNA sequence: TGTGCCAGCAGCACTAGCGGAAGCTCCTACAATGAGCAGTTCTTC. Translated: CASSTSGSSYNEQFF.

This clone occurred once. The J gene is TRBJ2-5, the V gene TRBV5-4, with D maybe TRBD2 (6 bases). CDR3 length: 14 amino acids. Germline V CDR1 and CDR2: SGHNT, YYREEE (reference sequence). V was shortened by 8 bases and J by 5 bases, with 19 bases between the two germline ends. CDR3 in amino acids: CASELRGYAETQYF. In nucleotides, the CDR3 is TGTGCCAGTGAGCTTCGGGGGTATGCGGAGACCCAGTACTTC.

This clone was seen more than once but under ten times. This chain connects TRBV11-1 to TRBJ2-7, with TRBD2 matching 11 bases. From germline, CDR1 is SGHAT and CDR2 FQDESV (reference sequence). The ends lost 5 bases at V and 7 bases at J; junction bases unmatched: 10. This CDR3 contains 15 residues. In DNA form, the CDR3 reads TGTGCCAGCAGCCTTGGTAGCGGGAGGGCAGAGGAGCAGTACTTC. Its translation: CASSLGSGRAEEQYF.

V is TRBV18 and J is TRBJ2-1; 8 bases map to TRBD1. CDR1 is KGHSH, CDR2 LQKENI, per germline. V shed 0 bases and J 4 bases; nucleotides not matched to a gene: 5. The CDR3 covers 16 residues. Here the CDR3 DNA reads TGTGCCAGCTCACCACCAGGGACAGGTCCTTACAATGAGCAGTTCTTC. Translated, it gives CASSPPGTGPYNEQFF.